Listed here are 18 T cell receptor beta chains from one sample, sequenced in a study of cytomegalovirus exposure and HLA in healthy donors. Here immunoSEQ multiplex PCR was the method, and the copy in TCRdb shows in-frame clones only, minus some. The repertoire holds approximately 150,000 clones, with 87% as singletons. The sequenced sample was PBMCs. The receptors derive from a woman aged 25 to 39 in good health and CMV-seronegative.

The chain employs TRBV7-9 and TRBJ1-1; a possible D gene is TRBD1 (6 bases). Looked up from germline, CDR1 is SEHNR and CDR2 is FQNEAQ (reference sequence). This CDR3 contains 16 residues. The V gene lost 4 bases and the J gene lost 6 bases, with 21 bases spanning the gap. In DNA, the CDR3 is TGTGCCAGCAGCTCCCAGGGGAACCCCCCTGAGGCTGAAGCTTTCTTT. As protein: CASSSQGNPPEAEAFF.

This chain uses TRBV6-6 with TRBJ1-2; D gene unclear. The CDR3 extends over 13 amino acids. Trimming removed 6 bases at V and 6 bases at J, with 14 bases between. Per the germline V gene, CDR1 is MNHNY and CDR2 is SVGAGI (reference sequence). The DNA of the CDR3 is TGTGCCAGCAGCCTCTCTGGCAGGAATGGCTACACCTTC. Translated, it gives CASSLSGRNGYTF.

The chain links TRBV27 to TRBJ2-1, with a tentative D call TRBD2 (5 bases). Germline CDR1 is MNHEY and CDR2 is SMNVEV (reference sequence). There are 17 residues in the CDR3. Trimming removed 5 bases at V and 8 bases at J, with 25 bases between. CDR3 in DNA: TGTGCCAGCAGTCCCCGGGTGAGGGAGAGAGGATTGGATGAGCAGTTCTTC. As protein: CASSPRVRERGLDEQFF.

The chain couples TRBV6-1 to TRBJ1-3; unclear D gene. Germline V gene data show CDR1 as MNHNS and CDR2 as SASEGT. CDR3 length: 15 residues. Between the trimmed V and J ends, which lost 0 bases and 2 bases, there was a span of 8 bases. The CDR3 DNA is TGTGCCAGCAGTGAAGCAGACGGGACTGGAAACACCATATATTTT. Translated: CASSEADGTGNTIYF.

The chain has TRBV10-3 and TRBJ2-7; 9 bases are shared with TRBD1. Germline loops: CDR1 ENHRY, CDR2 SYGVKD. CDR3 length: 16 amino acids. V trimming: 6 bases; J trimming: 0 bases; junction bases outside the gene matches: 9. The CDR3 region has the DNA TGTGCCATCAGCCCCGCCGGGACAGGGAGCTCCTACGAGCAGTACTTC. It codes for CAISPAGTGSSYEQYF.

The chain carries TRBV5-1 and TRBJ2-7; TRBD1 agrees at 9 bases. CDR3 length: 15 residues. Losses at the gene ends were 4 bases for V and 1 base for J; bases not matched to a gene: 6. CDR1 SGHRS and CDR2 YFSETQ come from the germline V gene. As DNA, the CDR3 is TGCGCCAGCAGCCCCGGGACAGGGTATTCCTACGAGCAGTACTTC. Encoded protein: CASSPGTGYSYEQYF.

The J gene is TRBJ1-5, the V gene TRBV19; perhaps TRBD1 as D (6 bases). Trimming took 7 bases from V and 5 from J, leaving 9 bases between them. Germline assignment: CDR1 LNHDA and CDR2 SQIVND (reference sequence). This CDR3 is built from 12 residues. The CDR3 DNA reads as TGTGCCAGTACTACAGGGCATCAGCCCCAGCATTTT. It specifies CASTTGHQPQHF.

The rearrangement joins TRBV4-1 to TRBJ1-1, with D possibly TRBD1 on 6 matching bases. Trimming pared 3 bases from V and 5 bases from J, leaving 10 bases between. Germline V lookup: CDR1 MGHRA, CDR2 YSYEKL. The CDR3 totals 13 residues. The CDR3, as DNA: TGCGCCAGCAGCCACCCAGGGGCTACTGAAGCTTTCTTT. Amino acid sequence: CASSHPGATEAFF.

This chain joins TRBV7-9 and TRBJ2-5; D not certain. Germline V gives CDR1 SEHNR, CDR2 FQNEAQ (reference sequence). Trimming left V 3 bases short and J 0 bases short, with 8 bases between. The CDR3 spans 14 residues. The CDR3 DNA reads TGTGCCAGCAGCTTTCAGGAATACCAAGAGACCCAGTACTTC. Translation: CASSFQEYQETQYF.

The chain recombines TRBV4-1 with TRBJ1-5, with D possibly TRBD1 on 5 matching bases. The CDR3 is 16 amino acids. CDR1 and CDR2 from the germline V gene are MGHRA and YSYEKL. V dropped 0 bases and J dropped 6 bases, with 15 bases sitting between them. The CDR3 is CASSQDTWGTGQPQHF. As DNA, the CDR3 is TGCGCCAGCAGCCAAGATACTTGGGGAACAGGTCAGCCCCAGCATTTT.

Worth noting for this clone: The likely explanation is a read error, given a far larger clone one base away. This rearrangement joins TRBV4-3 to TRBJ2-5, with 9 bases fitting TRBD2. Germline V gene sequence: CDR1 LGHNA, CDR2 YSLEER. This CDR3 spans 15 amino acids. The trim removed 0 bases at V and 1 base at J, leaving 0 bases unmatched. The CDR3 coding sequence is TGCGCCAGCAGCCAAGAGCGGGGGGGCCAAGAGACCCAGTACTTC. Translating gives CASSQERGGQETQYF.

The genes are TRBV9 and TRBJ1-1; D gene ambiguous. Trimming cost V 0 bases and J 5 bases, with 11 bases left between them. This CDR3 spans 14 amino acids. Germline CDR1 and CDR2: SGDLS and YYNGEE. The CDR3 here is CASSVGGKRTEAFF. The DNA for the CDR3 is TGTGCCAGCAGCGTAGGAGGGAAGAGAACTGAAGCTTTCTTT. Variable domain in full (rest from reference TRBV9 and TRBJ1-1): DSGVTQTPKHLITATGQRVTLRCSPRSGDLSVYWYQQSLDQGLQFLIQYYNGEERAKGNILERFSAQQFPDLHSELNLSSLELGDSALYFCASSVGGKRTEAFFGQGTRLTVV.

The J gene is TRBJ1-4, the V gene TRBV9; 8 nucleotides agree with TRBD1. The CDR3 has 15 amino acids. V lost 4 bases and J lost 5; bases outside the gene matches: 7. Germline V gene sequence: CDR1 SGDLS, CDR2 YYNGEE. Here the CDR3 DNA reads TGTGCCAGCAGCTTCCGGACAGGGCGGAATGAAAAACTGTTTTTT. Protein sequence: CASSFRTGRNEKLFF.

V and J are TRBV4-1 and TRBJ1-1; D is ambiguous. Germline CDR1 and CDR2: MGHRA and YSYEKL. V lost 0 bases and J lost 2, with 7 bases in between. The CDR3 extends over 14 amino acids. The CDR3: CASSQETSNTEAFF. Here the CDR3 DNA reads TGCGCCAGCAGCCAAGAAACTAGTAACACTGAAGCTTTCTTT.

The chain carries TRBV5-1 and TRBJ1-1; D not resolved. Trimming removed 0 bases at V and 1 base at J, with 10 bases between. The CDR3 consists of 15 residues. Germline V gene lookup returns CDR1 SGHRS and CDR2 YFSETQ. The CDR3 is CASSLARTPNTEAFF. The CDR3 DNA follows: TGCGCCAGCAGCTTGGCCCGTACACCGAACACTGAAGCTTTCTTT.

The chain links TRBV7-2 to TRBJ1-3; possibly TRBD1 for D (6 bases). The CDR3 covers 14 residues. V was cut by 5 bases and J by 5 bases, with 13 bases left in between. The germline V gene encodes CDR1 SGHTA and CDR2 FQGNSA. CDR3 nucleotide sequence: TGTGCCAGCAGCCTGTTACAGGGAAGAAACACCATATATTTT. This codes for CASSLLQGRNTIYF.

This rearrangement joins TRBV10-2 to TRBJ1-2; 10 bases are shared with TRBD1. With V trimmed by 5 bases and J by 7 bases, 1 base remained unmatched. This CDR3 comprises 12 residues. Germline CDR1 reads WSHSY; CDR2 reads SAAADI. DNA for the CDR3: TGCGCCAGCAGTCGGGACAGGGGTGGCTACACCTTC. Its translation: CASSRDRGGYTF.

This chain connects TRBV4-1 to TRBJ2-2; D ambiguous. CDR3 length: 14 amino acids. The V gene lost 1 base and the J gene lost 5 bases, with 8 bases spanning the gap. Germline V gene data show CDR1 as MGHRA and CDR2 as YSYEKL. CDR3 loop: CASSQGRWTGELFF. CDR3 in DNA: TGCGCCAGCAGCCAAGGCCGGTGGACCGGGGAGCTGTTTTTT.